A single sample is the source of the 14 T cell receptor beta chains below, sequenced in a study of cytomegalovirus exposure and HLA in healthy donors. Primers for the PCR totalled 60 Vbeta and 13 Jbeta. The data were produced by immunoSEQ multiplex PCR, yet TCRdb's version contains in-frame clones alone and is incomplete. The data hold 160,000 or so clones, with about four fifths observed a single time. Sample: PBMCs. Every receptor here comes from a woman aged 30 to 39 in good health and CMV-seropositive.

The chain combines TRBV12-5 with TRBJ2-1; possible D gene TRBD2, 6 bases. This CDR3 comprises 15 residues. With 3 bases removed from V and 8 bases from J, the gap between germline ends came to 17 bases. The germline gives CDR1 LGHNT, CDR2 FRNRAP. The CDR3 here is CASGFTGSGWDEQFF. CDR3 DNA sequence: TGTGCTAGTGGTTTTACGGGAAGCGGGTGGGATGAGCAGTTCTTC.

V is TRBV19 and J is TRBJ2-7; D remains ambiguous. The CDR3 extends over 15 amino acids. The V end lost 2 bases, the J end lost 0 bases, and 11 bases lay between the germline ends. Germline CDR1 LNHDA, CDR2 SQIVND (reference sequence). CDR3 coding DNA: TGTGCCAGTAGTATAAACGACTTGTCCTCCTACGAGCAGTACTTC. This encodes CASSINDLSSYEQYF. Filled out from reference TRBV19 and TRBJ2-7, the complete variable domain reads DGGITQSPKYLFRKEGQNVTLSCEQNLNHDAMYWYRQDPGQGLRLIYYSQIVNDFQKGDIAEGYSVSREKKESFPLTVTSAQKNPTAFYLCASSINDLSSYEQYFGPGTRLTVT.

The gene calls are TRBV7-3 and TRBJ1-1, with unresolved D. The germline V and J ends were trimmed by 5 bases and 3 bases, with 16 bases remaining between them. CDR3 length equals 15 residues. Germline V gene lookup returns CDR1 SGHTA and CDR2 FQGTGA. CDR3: CASSPPNADHTEAFF. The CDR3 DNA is TGTGCCAGCAGCCCCCCAAACGCGGATCACACTGAAGCTTTCTTT.

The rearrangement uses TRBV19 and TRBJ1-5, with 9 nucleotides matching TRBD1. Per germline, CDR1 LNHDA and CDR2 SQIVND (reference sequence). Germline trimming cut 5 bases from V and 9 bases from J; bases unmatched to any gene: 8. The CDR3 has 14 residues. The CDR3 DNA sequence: TGTGCCAGTAGTCCCCAACAGGGGGCGAGGCCCCAGCATTTT. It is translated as CASSPQQGARPQHF. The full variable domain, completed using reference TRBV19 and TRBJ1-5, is DGGITQSPKYLFRKEGQNVTLSCEQNLNHDAMYWYRQDPGQGLRLIYYSQIVNDFQKGDIAEGYSVSREKKESFPLTVTSAQKNPTAFYLCASSPQQGARPQHFGDGTRLSIL.

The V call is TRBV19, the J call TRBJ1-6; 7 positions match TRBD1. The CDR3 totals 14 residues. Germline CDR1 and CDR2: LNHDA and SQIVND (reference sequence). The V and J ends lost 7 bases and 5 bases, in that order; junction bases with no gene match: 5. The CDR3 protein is CASTPTGNNSPLHF. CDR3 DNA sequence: TGTGCCAGTACCCCGACAGGGAATAATTCACCCCTCCACTTT.

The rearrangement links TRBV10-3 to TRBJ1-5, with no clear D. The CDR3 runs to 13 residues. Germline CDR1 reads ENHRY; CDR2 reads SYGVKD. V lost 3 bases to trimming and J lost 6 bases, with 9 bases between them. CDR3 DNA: TGTGCCATCAGTGATGAGGTTGCTCAGCCCCAGCATTTT. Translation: CAISDEVAQPQHF.

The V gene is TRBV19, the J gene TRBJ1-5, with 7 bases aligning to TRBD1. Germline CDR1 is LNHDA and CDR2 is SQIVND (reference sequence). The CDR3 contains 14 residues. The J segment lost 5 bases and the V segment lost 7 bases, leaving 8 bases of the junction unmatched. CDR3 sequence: CASISGQGDQPQHF. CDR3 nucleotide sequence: TGTGCCAGTATTTCGGGGCAGGGGGATCAGCCCCAGCATTTT.

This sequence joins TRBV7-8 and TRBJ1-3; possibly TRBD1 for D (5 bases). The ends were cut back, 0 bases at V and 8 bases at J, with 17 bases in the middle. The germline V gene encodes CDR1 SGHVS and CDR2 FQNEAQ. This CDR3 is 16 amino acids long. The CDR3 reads CASSLAPQGQSDTIYF. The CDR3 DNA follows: TGTGCCAGCAGCTTAGCGCCGCAGGGTCAGTCGGACACCATATATTTT.

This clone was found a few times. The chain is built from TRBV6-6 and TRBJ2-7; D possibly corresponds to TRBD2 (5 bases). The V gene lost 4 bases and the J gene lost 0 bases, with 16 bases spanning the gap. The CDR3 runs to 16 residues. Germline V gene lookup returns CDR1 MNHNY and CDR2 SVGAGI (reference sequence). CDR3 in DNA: TGTGCCAGCAGTTTCCTAACCTCCGGACTCTCCTACGAGCAGTACTTC. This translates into CASSFLTSGLSYEQYF.

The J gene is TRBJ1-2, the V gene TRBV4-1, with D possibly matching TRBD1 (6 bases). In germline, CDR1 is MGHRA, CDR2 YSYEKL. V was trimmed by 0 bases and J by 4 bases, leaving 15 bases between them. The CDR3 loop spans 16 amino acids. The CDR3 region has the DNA TGCGCCAGCAGCCAAGAAGGTAACAGGGTGCGCTATGGCTACACCTTC. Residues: CASSQEGNRVRYGYTF.

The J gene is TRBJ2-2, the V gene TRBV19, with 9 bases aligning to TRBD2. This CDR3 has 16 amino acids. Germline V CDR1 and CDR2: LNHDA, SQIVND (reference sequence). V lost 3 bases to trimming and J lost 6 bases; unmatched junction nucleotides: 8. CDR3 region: CASSIGTSPFSGELFF. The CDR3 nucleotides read TGTGCCAGTAGTATTGGGACTAGCCCCTTCTCCGGGGAGCTGTTTTTT.

DNA of the CDR3: TGTGCCTGGAGTCCCTCAGGCACAGATACGCAGTATTTT. Translated, it gives CAWSPSGTDTQYF. J is TRBJ2-3 and V is TRBV30, with unresolved D. CDR1 and CDR2 from the germline V gene are GTSNPN and SVGIG (reference sequence). The CDR3 loop spans 13 amino acids. Trimming shortened V by 2 bases and J by 1 base, and 7 bases separated the two germline ends.

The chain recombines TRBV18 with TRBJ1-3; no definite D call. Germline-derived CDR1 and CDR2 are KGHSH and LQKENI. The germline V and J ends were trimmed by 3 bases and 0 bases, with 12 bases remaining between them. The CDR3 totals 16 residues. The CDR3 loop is CASSPLQRLSGNTIYF. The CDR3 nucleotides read TGTGCCAGCTCACCCTTGCAGAGGCTCTCTGGAAACACCATATATTTT.

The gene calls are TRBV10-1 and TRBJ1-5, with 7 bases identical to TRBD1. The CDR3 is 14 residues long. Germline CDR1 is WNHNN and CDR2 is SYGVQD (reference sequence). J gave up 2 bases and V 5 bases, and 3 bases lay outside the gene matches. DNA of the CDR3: TGCGCCAGCAGTATCAGGGGGGGCAATCAGCCCCAGCATTTT. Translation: CASSIRGGNQPQHF.